The next 25 T cell receptor beta chains were all read from a single sample in a study of response to subunit inactivated influenza vaccine. Each CDR3 protein is one row after TCRdb ran MiXCR on the RT-PCR reads. Of just under 550,000 distinct CDR3 sequences listed, approximately 24% are singletons. These records were also assigned to another study, of T cells expressing NK-cell markers. That publication notes: It was by 5'RACE template switching with UMIs that TCR beta cDNA was made.

Sequencing used CD4+ T cells sorted from PBMCs, obtained roughly 12 days after vaccination. These receptors all stem from a man aged 45-65 years who received an inactivated influenza vaccine.

This chain links TRBV7-9 with TRBJ2-7, with 9 nucleotides matching TRBD2. Trimming took 1 base from V and 11 from J; bases not matched to a gene: 3. This CDR3 has 12 residues. The germline V gene has CDR1 SEHNR and CDR2 FQNEAQ (reference sequence). The CDR3 loop reads CASSLDASGEYF. CDR3 DNA: TGTGCCAGCAGCTTAGATGCTAGCGGGGAGTACTTC.

The chain combines TRBV6-5 with TRBJ2-7; D unclear. In germline, CDR1 is MNHEY, CDR2 SVGAGI. This CDR3 contains 14 residues. The ends were cut back, 2 bases at V and 5 bases at J, with 13 bases in the middle. For the CDR3, the DNA is TGTGCCAGCAGTTACACTGGTACAATTCACGAGCAGTACTTC. Its protein product is CASSYTGTIHEQYF.

The chain uses TRBV30 and TRBJ2-1; D unclear. This CDR3 is 12 amino acids long. Trimming took off 2 bases at V and 9 bases at J, with 11 bases between the two ends. Germline values: CDR1 GTSNPN, CDR2 SVGIG (reference sequence). The CDR3 here is CAWSYRRSEQFF. CDR3 DNA: TGTGCCTGGAGTTACCGGCGGAGTGAGCAGTTCTTC. Full variable domain (outside the CDR3, taken from reference TRBV30 and TRBJ2-1): SQTIHQWPATLVQPVGSPLSLECTVEGTSNPNLYWYRQAAGRGLQLLFYSVGIGQISSEVPQNLSASRPQDRQFILSSKKLLLSDSGFYLCAWSYRRSEQFFGPGTRLTVL.

This clonotype was picked up a small number of times. This chain connects TRBV9 to TRBJ2-4; D is unclear. The germline V gene encodes CDR1 SGDLS and CDR2 YYNGEE. Trimming left V 0 bases short and J 9 bases short, with 10 bases between. This CDR3 comprises 13 residues. Here the CDR3 DNA reads TGTGCCAGCAGCGTAGATTCTACGGCCATTCAGTACTTC. This gives the protein CASSVDSTAIQYF.

The chain joins TRBV27 to TRBJ2-6; D ambiguous. CDR1 and CDR2 (germline): MNHEY, SMNVEV (reference sequence). The CDR3 has 17 amino acids. Trimming shortened V by 1 base and J by 0 bases, and 10 bases separated the two germline ends. CDR3 sequence: CASSLYGSSSGANVLTF. CDR3 in DNA: TGTGCCAGCAGTTTATACGGCAGTTCCTCTGGGGCCAACGTCCTGACTTTC.

The rearrangement uses TRBV20-1 and TRBJ2-1; D is undetermined. Per the germline V gene, CDR1 is DFQATT and CDR2 is SNEGSKA (reference sequence). CDR3 length equals 11 residues. The V end was cut by 3 bases, the J end by 15 bases, with 15 bases between. The CDR3 DNA reads TGCAGTGCTAGCGATCGTCCCCGGCGGTTCTTC. Amino acids: CSASDRPRRFF.

This clonotype was detected a few times. This chain connects TRBV19 to TRBJ2-2, with D possibly matching TRBD2 (5 bases). The CDR3 is 15 amino acids. V was shortened by 5 bases and J by 4 bases, with 14 bases between the two germline ends. Germline CDR1 LNHDA, CDR2 SQIVND (reference sequence). The CDR3: CASSGGSTFTGELFF. The CDR3 DNA follows: TGTGCCAGTAGTGGCGGGTCAACCTTCACCGGGGAGCTGTTTTTT. Full variable domain (remainder filled in from reference TRBV19 and TRBJ2-2): DGGITQSPKYLFRKEGQNVTLSCEQNLNHDAMYWYRQDPGQGLRLIYYSQIVNDFQKGDIAEGYSVSREKKESFPLTVTSAQKNPTAFYLCASSGGSTFTGELFFGEGSRLTVL.

This clonotype has ten or more counts. The chain carries TRBV20-1 and TRBJ2-3, with TRBD1 matching over 9 bases. The germline gives CDR1 DFQATT, CDR2 SNEGSKA (reference sequence). The CDR3 has 15 amino acids. J gave up 2 bases and V 5 bases, and 8 bases lay outside the gene matches. The CDR3 loop is CSAETGQGYTDTQYF. The CDR3, as DNA: TGCAGTGCTGAAACGGGACAGGGTTACACAGATACGCAGTATTTT.

This clonotype was recorded a few times. The chain links TRBV13 to TRBJ2-1; D uncertain. The CDR3 length is 13 residues. Trimming took off 0 bases at V and 8 bases at J, with 8 bases between the two ends. Germline-derived CDR1 and CDR2 are PRHDT and FYEKMQ (reference sequence). The DNA of the CDR3 is TGTGCCAGCAGCTTAGGCCTAAAGGATGAGCAGTTCTTC. This codes for CASSLGLKDEQFF.

The V and J genes are TRBV4-3 and TRBJ1-2, with TRBD1 matching over 8 bases. This CDR3 has 15 residues. Germline loops: CDR1 LGHNA, CDR2 YSLEER. V lost 0 bases to trimming and J lost 7 bases; unmatched junction nucleotides: 7. The CDR3 coding sequence is TGCGCCAGCAGCCAAGACATCCAGGGGGCGGTTGGCTACACCTTC. It yields the protein CASSQDIQGAVGYTF.

This clonotype was seen a few times. This chain links TRBV29-1 with TRBJ2-5, with D uncertain. The CDR3 loop spans 12 amino acids. Germline CDR1 is SQVTM and CDR2 is ANQGSEA. Trimming took off 5 bases at V and 2 bases at J, with 9 bases between the two ends. The CDR3: CSVRPGQETQYF. The DNA of the CDR3 is TGCAGCGTTCGGCCAGGACAAGAGACCCAGTACTTC.

This chain links TRBV14 with TRBJ2-3, with D unresolved. CDR1 and CDR2 from the germline V gene are SGHDN and FVKESK. V was clipped by 6 bases and J by 6 bases, with 10 bases between them. CDR3 size: 12 residues. The CDR3 nucleotides read TGTGCCAGCAGTCGACCAGTTGATACGCAGTATTTT. Its protein is CASSRPVDTQYF.

As DNA, the CDR3 is TGTGCCAGCAGCCCCCGCGGAGCGGGGGGAGCCACAGATACGCAGTATTTT. Encoded protein: CASSPRGAGGATDTQYF. The chain links TRBV7-9 to TRBJ2-3, with TRBD2 matching over 9 bases. CDR3 size: 17 residues. From germline, CDR1 is SEHNR and CDR2 FQNEAQ (reference sequence). V lost 5 bases and J lost 2; bases outside the gene matches: 11.

The chain recombines TRBV20-1 with TRBJ1-2, with 7 bases identical to TRBD1. The J segment lost 2 bases and the V segment lost 0 bases, leaving 15 bases of the junction unmatched. Germline-derived CDR1 and CDR2 are DFQATT and SNEGSKA (reference sequence). CDR3 size: 18 residues. In DNA, the CDR3 is TGCAGTGCTAGAGATTCGGGTATAGACAGGGACTTCAACTATGGCTACACCTTC. This sequence encodes CSARDSGIDRDFNYGYTF.

The gene calls are TRBV12-3 or TRBV12-4 and TRBJ1-4, with 7 bases matching TRBD1. V lost 5 bases to trimming and J lost 2 bases; unmatched junction nucleotides: 5. The CDR3 consists of 15 residues. CDR3 sequence (DNA): TGTGCCAGCAGTGCACAGGGGATGACTAATGAAAAACTGTTTTTT. It translates to CASSAQGMTNEKLFF.

This clonotype was picked up many times. The chain has TRBV10-3 and TRBJ2-7; 9 bases agree with TRBD1. After removal of 7 bases from V and 5 bases from J, the junction contained 6 bases not matched to a gene. The CDR3 runs to 13 residues. Germline V gene lookup returns CDR1 ENHRY and CDR2 SYGVKD. This CDR3 is CAINTRQGDEQYF. The CDR3, as DNA: TGTGCCATCAATACGAGACAGGGGGACGAGCAGTACTTC.

The V gene is TRBV21-1, the J gene TRBJ1-2; the table calls TRBD1, which could not be checked here. TRBV21-1 corresponds to a pseudogene. The CDR3 totals 11 residues. CDR3 in amino acids: CARPPGYGYTF. The CDR3 bases are TGTGCCAGACCCCCAGGGTATGGCTACACCTTC.

This clonotype was recorded a few times. This chain uses TRBV9 with TRBJ2-1; 10 nucleotides agree with TRBD2. The CDR3 totals 15 residues. Germline trimming cut 0 bases from V and 10 bases from J; bases unmatched to any gene: 7. Germline V gene sequence: CDR1 SGDLS, CDR2 YYNGEE. CDR3 DNA sequence: TGTGCCAGCAGCGTAGAAGCGGGAGGGAGATTCGAGCAGTTCTTC. Its protein product is CASSVEAGGRFEQFF. The full variable domain, its missing parts supplied by reference TRBV9 and TRBJ2-1, is DSGVTQTPKHLITATGQRVTLRCSPRSGDLSVYWYQQSLDQGLQFLIQYYNGEERAKGNILERFSAQQFPDLHSELNLSSLELGDSALYFCASSVEAGGRFEQFFGPGTRLTVL.

This clonotype turned up a few times. The V call is TRBV7-9, the J call TRBJ1-1, with TRBD1 matching 12 bases. J lost 9 bases, V lost 5 bases, and 10 bases had no gene match. CDR3 length: 15 residues. CDR1 and CDR2 (germline): SEHNR, FQNEAQ (reference sequence). The CDR3 loop reads CASSLTPRDRGQAFF. CDR3 coding DNA: TGTGCCAGCAGCCTCACCCCAAGGGACAGGGGGCAAGCTTTCTTT.

The chain couples TRBV20-1 to TRBJ2-7, with D unresolved. This CDR3 is built from 11 residues. The V and J ends lost 5 bases and 3 bases respectively, with 8 bases between them. Germline V gene sequence: CDR1 DFQATT, CDR2 SNEGSKA (reference sequence). CDR3 protein: CSAPFRYEQYF. CDR3 DNA sequence: TGCAGTGCTCCTTTTCGCTACGAGCAGTACTTC.

The chain links TRBV7-2 to TRBJ2-7; D may correspond to TRBD1 or TRBD2 (5 bases each). Between the trimmed V and J ends, which lost 4 bases and 4 bases, there was a span of 14 bases. Looked up from germline, CDR1 is SGHTA and CDR2 is FQGNSA. The CDR3 sequence is 14 residues long. This CDR3 is CASSSRDQVYEQYF. The CDR3 nucleotides are TGTGCCAGCAGCTCCCGGGACCAAGTGTACGAGCAGTACTTC. The full variable domain, its missing parts supplied by reference TRBV7-2 and TRBJ2-7, is GAGVSQSPSNKVTEKGKDVELRCDPISGHTALYWYRQSLGQGLEFLIYFQGNSAPDKSGLPSDRFSAERTGGSVSTLTIQRTQQEDSAVYLCASSSRDQVYEQYFGPGTRLTVT.

V usage is TRBV28 and J usage is TRBJ2-7, with TRBD2 matching 12 bases. CDR3 length equals 21 residues. The V gene end was trimmed by 6 bases and the J gene end by 3 bases; junction bases not matched to a gene: 24. Germline-derived CDR1 and CDR2 are MDHEN and SYDVKM. The CDR3 DNA follows: TGTGCCAGCAGCCCTACTAGCGGGGGGCCTCCTTTCGCTGGAATACGCTACGAGCAGTACTTC. This sequence encodes CASSPTSGGPPFAGIRYEQYF.

The chain couples TRBV6-1 to TRBJ1-1, with a tentative D call TRBD1 (6 bases). Germline-derived CDR1 and CDR2 are MNHNS and SASEGT. The CDR3 is 13 residues long. The germline V and J ends were trimmed by 6 bases and 4 bases, with 12 bases remaining between them. The CDR3 DNA reads TGTGCCAGCAGGACAGGCTCTGTCACTGAAGCTTTCTTT. Protein product: CASRTGSVTEAFF.

This clonotype was recorded a few times. J is TRBJ2-7 and V is TRBV5-1; 11 nucleotides line up with TRBD2. Trimming cost V 4 bases and J 1 base; bases outside gene matches: 4. CDR1 is SGHRS and CDR2 is YFSETQ in the germline V gene. The CDR3 has 15 residues. The CDR3 DNA follows: TGCGCCAGCAGCGGGGGGACTAGCGGATCCTACGAGCAGTACTTC. This codes for CASSGGTSGSYEQYF.

This clonotype has a count of ten or more. The V gene is TRBV6-2 or TRBV6-3, the J gene TRBJ1-5; TRBD1 matches at 7 bases. Trimming cost V 5 bases and J 4 bases; bases outside gene matches: 2. This CDR3 has 13 amino acids. Germline values: CDR1 MNHEY, CDR2 SVGEGT. The chain's CDR3 is CASSTTGNQPQHF. The CDR3 DNA follows: TGTGCCAGCAGTACGACAGGGAATCAGCCCCAGCATTTT.